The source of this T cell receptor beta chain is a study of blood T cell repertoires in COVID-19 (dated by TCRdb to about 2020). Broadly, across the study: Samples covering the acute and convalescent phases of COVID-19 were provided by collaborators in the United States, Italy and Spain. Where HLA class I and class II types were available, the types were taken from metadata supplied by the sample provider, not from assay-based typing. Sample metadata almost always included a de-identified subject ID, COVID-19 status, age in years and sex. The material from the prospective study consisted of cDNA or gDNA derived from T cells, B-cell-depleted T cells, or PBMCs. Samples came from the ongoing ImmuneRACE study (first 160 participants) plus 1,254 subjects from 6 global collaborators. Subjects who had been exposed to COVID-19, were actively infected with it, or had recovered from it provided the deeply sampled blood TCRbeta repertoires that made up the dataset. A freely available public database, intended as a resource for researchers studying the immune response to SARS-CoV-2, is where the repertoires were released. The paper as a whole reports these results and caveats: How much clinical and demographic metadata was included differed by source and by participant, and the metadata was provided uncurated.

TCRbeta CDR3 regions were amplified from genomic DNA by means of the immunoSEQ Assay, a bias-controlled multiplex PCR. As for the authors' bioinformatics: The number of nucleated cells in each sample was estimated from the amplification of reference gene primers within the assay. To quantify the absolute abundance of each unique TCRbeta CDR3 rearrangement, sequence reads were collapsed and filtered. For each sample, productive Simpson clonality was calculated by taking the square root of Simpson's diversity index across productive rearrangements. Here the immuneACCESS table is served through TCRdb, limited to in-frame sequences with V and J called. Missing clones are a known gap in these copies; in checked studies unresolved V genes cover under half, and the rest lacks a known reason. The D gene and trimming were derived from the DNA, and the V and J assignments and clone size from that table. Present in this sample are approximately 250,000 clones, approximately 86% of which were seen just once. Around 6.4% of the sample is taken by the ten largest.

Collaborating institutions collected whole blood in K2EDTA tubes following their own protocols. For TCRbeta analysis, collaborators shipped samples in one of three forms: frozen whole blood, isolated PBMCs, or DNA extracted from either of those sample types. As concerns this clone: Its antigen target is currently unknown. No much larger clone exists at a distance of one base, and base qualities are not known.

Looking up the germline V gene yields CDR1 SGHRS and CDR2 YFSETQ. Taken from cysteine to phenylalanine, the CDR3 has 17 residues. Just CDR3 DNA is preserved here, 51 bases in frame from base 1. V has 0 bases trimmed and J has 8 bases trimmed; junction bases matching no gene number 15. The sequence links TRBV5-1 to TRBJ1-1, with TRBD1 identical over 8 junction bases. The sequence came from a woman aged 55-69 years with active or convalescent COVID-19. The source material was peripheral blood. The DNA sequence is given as TGCGCCAGCAGCTTGGTATGGACAGGGTCTTTGCCAACAGAAGCTTTCTTT. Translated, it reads CASSLVWTGSLPTEAFF.